This TCR beta chain was profiled in a study of beta chain features in type 1 diabetes. Whole-study findings and limits: Resolution of whether HLA type affects TCRB rearrangement was not achieved here.

Of the isolated RNA, all was reverse transcribed, and so the sequenced material was expressed TCRB transcripts. Read counts averaged around 3.5 million for samples of naive, central memory and regulatory T cells. Profiling relied on immunoSEQ multiplex PCR, and the TCRdb table lists in-frame clones only, not all of them. The sample includes 900,000 or so clones, around a sixth of them seen just once. This CDR3 spans 18 amino acids. The V end was cut by 0 bases, the J end by 1 base, with 14 bases between. Germline V lookup: CDR1 SGHDT, CDR2 YYEEEE. The table lists this clone with a few counts. Antigen specificity is unknown.

The receptor was derived from a woman under 30 in good health. J is TRBJ2-6 and V is TRBV5-6, with a weak D call TRBD1 (6 bases). The sample was naive CD4+ T cells from blood. CDR3 protein: CASSLDLGAHSGANVLTF. The CDR3, as DNA: TGTGCCAGCAGCTTGGACTTGGGGGCGCATTCTGGGGCCAACGTCCTGACTTTC.